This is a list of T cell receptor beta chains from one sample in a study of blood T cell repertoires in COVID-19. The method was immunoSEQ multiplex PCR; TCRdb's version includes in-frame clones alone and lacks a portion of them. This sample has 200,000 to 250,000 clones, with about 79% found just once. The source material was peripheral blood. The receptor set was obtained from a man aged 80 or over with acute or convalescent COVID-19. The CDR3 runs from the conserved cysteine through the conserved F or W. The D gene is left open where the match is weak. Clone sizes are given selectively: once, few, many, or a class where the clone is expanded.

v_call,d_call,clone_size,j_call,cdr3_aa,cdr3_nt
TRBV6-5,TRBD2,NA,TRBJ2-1,CASSYPSGGSYNEQFF,TGTGCCAGCAGTTACCCTAGCGGGGGCTCCTACAATGAGCAGTTCTTC
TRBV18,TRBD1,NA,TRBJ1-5,CASSLQGARNQPQHF,TGTGCCAGCTCACTACAGGGGGCTCGCAATCAGCCCCAGCATTTT
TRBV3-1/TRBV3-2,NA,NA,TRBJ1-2,CASSQGGVLYTF,TGTGCCAGCAGCCAAGGGGGGGTTTTGTACACCTTC
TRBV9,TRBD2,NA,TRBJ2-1,CASSLAGALEQFF,TGTGCCAGCAGCCTAGCGGGAGCGCTTGAGCAGTTCTTC
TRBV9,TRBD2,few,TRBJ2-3,CASSVVAGSAADTQYF,TGTGCCAGCAGCGTAGTAGCGGGGTCGGCCGCGGATACGCAGTATTTT
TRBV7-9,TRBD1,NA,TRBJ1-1,CASSRQGVVTEAFF,TGTGCCAGCAGCCGCCAGGGGGTGGTCACTGAAGCTTTCTTT
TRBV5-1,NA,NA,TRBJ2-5,CASSLAGVQETQYF,TGCGCCAGCAGCTTGGCGGGAGTACAAGAGACCCAGTACTTC
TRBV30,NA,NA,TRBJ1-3,CASTRQQGNTIYF,TGTGCCTCAACCCGACAGCAGGGAAACACCATATATTTT
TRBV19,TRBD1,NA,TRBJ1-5,CASSTTGVKGPQHF,TGTGCCAGTAGTACGACAGGGGTGAAGGGGCCCCAGCATTTT
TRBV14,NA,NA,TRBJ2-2,CASSPRGTNAGELFF,TGTGCCAGCAGCCCCCGGGGGACCAATGCCGGGGAGCTGTTTTTT
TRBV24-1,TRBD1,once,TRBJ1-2,CATSGKGADSYGYTF,TGTGCCACCAGTGGAAAGGGGGCGGATAGCTATGGCTACACCTTC
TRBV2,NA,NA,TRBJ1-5,CATSMDSRSPQHF,TGTGCCACCAGTATGGACAGCCGTTCGCCCCAGCATTTT
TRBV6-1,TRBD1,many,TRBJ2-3,CASSEKTGGGGTDTQYF,TGTGCCAGCAGTGAAAAGACAGGGGGCGGGGGCACAGATACGCAGTATTTT
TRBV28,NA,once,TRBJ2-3,CASRPHGWEADTQYF,TGTGCCAGCAGACCACACGGGTGGGAGGCAGATACGCAGTATTTT
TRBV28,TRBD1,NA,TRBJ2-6,CASSLLGTGSSGANVLTF,TGTGCCAGCAGTTTACTCGGGACAGGTAGCTCTGGGGCCAACGTCCTGACTTTC
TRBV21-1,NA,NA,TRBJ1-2,CASSPPGQGSGYTF,TGTGCCAGCAGCCCTCCGGGACAGGGATCTGGCTACACCTTC
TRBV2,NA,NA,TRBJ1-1,CASSNLEFGEAFF,TGTGCCAGCAGCAACCTAGAATTCGGTGAAGCTTTCTTT
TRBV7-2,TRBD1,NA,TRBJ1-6,CASSPSGTGGFPLHF,TGTGCCAGCAGCCCTAGCGGGACAGGGGGGTTCCCCCTCCACTTT
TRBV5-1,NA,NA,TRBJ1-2,CASSLMVVTDSYGYTF,TGCGCCAGCAGCTTGATGGTGGTAACGGACAGTTATGGCTACACCTTC
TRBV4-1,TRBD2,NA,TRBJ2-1,CASSQDYGGGPHNEQFF,TGCGCCAGCAGCCAAGATTATGGGGGAGGGCCCCACAATGAGCAGTTCTTC
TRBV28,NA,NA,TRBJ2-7,CASLQGTYEQYF,TGTGCCAGCCTACAGGGTACCTACGAGCAGTACTTC
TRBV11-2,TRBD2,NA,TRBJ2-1,CASSTGTSGRVNEQFF,TGTGCCAGCAGCACCGGGACTAGCGGGCGGGTCAATGAGCAGTTCTTC
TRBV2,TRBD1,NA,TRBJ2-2,CASSKIPGQGNTGELFF,TGTGCCAGCAGTAAAATTCCGGGACAGGGGAACACCGGGGAGCTGTTTTTT
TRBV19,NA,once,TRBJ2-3,CASKLRGGTEDWDTQYF,TGTGCCAGTAAACTGAGAGGAGGGACAGAGGATTGGGATACGCAGTATTTT
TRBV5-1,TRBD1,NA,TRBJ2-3,CASSPMTTGNTQYF,TGCGCCAGCAGCCCCATGACGACAGGGAATACGCAGTATTTT
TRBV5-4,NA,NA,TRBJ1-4,CASSQALGANEKLFF,TGTGCCAGCAGCCAGGCATTGGGCGCTAATGAAAAACTGTTTTTT
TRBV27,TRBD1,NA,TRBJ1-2,CASSRDRANYGYTF,TGTGCCAGCAGTCGGGACAGGGCCAACTATGGCTACACCTTC
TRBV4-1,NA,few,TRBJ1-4,CASSQEGAPVGEKLFF,TGCGCCAGCAGCCAAGAGGGGGCCCCGGTGGGTGAAAAACTGTTTTTT
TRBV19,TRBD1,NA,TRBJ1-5,CASGDGTGRPQHF,TGTGCCAGTGGGGACGGGACAGGCCGGCCCCAGCATTTT
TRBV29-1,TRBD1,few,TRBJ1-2,CSVRDRGGYGYTF,TGCAGCGTTAGGGACAGGGGTGGCTATGGCTACACCTTC
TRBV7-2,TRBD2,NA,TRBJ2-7,CASSASGRAGEQYF,TGTGCCAGCAGCGCCAGCGGGAGGGCGGGAGAGCAGTACTTC
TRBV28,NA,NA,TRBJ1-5,CASSLWQRSNQPQHF,TGTGCCAGCAGTTTGTGGCAGCGAAGCAATCAGCCCCAGCATTTT
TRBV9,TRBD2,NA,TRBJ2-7,CASSVGGTSGLTDEQYF,TGTGCCAGCAGCGTAGGAGGGACTAGCGGCCTAACCGACGAGCAGTACTTC
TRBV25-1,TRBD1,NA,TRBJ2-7,CASSADRGRGEQYF,TGTGCCAGCAGTGCAGACAGGGGGCGAGGCGAGCAGTACTTC
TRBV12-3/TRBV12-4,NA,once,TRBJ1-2,CATTRSLYGYTF,TGTGCCACCACCAGGTCTCTCTATGGCTACACCTTC
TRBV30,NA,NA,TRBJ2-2,CACHRGWTGELFF,TGTGCCTGCCACCGGGGGTGGACCGGGGAGCTGTTTTTT
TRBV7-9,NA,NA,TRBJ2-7,CASSPISSYEQYF,TGTGCCAGCAGCCCCATCAGCTCCTACGAGCAGTACTTC
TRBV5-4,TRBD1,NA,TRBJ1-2,CASSFSPGQSKYGYTF,TGTGCCAGCAGCTTTTCCCCGGGACAGTCAAAGTATGGCTACACCTTC
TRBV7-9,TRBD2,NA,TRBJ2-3,CASSLLAGGPSTDTQYF,TGTGCCAGCAGCTTATTAGCGGGAGGTCCTAGCACAGATACGCAGTATTTT
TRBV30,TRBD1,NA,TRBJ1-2,CAWRSRQGSYGYTF,TGTGCCTGGAGATCGAGACAGGGTAGCTATGGCTACACCTTC
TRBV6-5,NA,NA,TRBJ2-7,CASSYRRNAIYEQYF,TGTGCCAGCAGTTACCGCAGAAACGCCATCTACGAGCAGTACTTC
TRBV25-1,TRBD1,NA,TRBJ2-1,CASSPHRGDDEQFF,TGTGCCAGCAGTCCTCACAGGGGGGACGATGAGCAGTTCTTC
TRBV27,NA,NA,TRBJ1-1,CASSRGGRNTEAFF,TGTGCCAGCAGCCGGGGCGGGAGGAACACTGAAGCTTTCTTT
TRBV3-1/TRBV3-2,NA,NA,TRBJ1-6,CASSSPENSPLHF,TGTGCCAGCAGCTCCCCCGAGAATTCACCCCTCCACTTT
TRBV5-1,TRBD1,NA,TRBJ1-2,CASAGQGRVYGYTF,TGCGCCAGCGCGGGACAGGGACGGGTCTATGGCTACACCTTC
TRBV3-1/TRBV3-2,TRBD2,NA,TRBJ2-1,CASSSTSGRWSSYNEQFF,TGTGCCAGCAGCTCTACTAGCGGGAGGTGGAGCTCCTACAATGAGCAGTTCTTC
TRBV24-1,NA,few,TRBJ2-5,CATSDPLPGQETQYF,TGTGCCACCAGTGATCCCCTCCCAGGGCAGGAGACCCAGTACTTC
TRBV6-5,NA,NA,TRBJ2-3,CASRSRRTDTQYF,TGTGCCAGTCGTTCGCGGCGCACAGATACGCAGTATTTT
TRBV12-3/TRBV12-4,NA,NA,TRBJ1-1,CASTHSSTEAFF,TGTGCCAGCACCCACAGTAGCACTGAAGCTTTCTTT
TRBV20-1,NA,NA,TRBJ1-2,CSASYRANYGYTF,TGCAGTGCTAGTTACAGAGCTAACTATGGCTACACCTTC
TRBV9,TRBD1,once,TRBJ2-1,CASSPSGTGAYNEQFF,TGTGCCAGCAGCCCTTCCGGGACAGGGGCCTACAATGAGCAGTTCTTC
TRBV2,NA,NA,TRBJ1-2,CASSPGGDGYGYTF,TGTGCCAGCAGCCCGGGGGGGGACGGCTATGGCTACACCTTC
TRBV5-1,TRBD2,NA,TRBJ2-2,CASRRRIAGGQGTGELFF,TGCGCCAGCAGGAGGAGGATAGCGGGGGGGCAAGGCACCGGGGAGCTGTTTTTT